Presented here are 29 T cell receptor beta chains from one specimen sequenced in a study of technical replicates of blood from several donors. Only in-frame clones appear in the TCRdb table, and some are missing; sequencing was by immunoSEQ multiplex PCR. Among about 76,000 clones listed, 75% to 95% were seen once. Source material: T cells isolated from PBMCs. These receptors were taken from a human donor in good health.

The rearrangement uses TRBV6-6 and TRBJ1-6; 12 bases line up with TRBD1. Looked up from germline, CDR1 is MNHNY and CDR2 is SVGAGI (reference sequence). The CDR3 extends over 15 amino acids. The V segment lost 5 bases and the J segment 8 bases; nucleotides outside the gene matches: 4. The DNA of the CDR3 is TGTGCCAGCAGTATAGGGACAGGGGGCGATTCACCCCTCCACTTT. It is translated as CASSIGTGGDSPLHF.

The genes are TRBV5-6 and TRBJ1-3, with D unclear. Germline lookup yields CDR1 SGHDT and CDR2 YYEEEE. V lost 2 bases, J lost 4 bases, and 16 bases lay in between. The CDR3 covers 16 residues. The CDR3 sequence is CASSFQRSGRGNTIYF. The DNA for the CDR3 is TGTGCCAGCAGCTTTCAGCGGTCGGGCCGGGGAAACACCATATATTTT.

This rearrangement joins TRBV7-9 to TRBJ1-4; D remains ambiguous. Between the trimmed V and J ends, which lost 5 bases and 7 bases, there was a span of 11 bases. Per the germline V gene, CDR1 is SEHNR and CDR2 is FQNEAQ (reference sequence). This CDR3 region has 13 residues. For the CDR3, the DNA is TGTGCCAGCAGCCCGACATTGGGTGAAAAACTGTTTTTT. Translation: CASSPTLGEKLFF.

This clone was seen a single time. The chain combines TRBV4-1 with TRBJ2-7, with 7 positions matching TRBD2. Trimming took 8 bases from V and 4 from J; bases not matched to a gene: 2. Looked up from germline, CDR1 is MGHRA and CDR2 is YSYEKL. The CDR3 consists of 11 residues. The CDR3 sequence is CASRGVYEQYF. CDR3 in DNA: TGCGCCAGCCGGGGGGTGTACGAGCAGTACTTC.

This clone was seen just once. The V gene is TRBV7-9, the J gene TRBJ2-7, with D possibly being TRBD2 (6 bases). CDR3 length: 14 residues. V lost 1 base, J lost 7 bases, and 14 bases lay in between. Germline loops: CDR1 SEHNR, CDR2 FQNEAQ (reference sequence). CDR3: CASSLGGGTREQYF. CDR3 nucleotides: TGTGCCAGCAGCTTAGGGGGCGGGACGCGGGAGCAGTACTTC.

The chain combines TRBV28 with TRBJ1-4, with a tentative D call TRBD1 (5 bases). Germline lookup yields CDR1 MDHEN and CDR2 SYDVKM. Deletions cut 6 bases from V and 3 bases from J, with 14 bases between. The CDR3 covers 15 residues. As DNA, the CDR3 is TGTGCCAGCAGCTCTCCAGGGAGGGCTAATGAAAAACTGTTTTTT. It codes for CASSSPGRANEKLFF.

The rearrangement links TRBV2 to TRBJ2-7; TRBD2 aligns across 10 bases. V dropped 4 bases and J dropped 2; count of bases not matched to a gene: 5. Germline CDR1 SNHLY, CDR2 FYNNEI. This CDR3 is built from 15 residues. The CDR3 DNA reads as TGTGCCAGCAGTGGTTGGACTAGCGGTCCCTACGAGCAGTACTTC. It specifies CASSGWTSGPYEQYF.

In its sample, this clone was seen a few times. The V call is TRBV4-1, the J call TRBJ1-1, with D possibly being TRBD1 (6 bases). Germline V gene lookup returns CDR1 MGHRA and CDR2 YSYEKL. This CDR3 is 16 amino acids long. V dropped 4 bases and J dropped 6 bases, with 21 bases sitting between them. The CDR3 spells CASSLVNLGQIPEAFF. The CDR3 DNA reads as TGCGCCAGCAGCCTCGTAAACTTAGGACAGATACCTGAAGCTTTCTTT.

The genes are TRBV5-1 and TRBJ2-7, with 11 bases lining up with TRBD2. The CDR3 has 16 amino acids. Germline CDR1 SGHRS, CDR2 YFSETQ. Germline trimming cut 3 bases from V and 4 bases from J; bases unmatched to any gene: 9. This CDR3 reads CASSWTLAGGTYEQYF. The CDR3 bases are TGCGCCAGCAGCTGGACCCTAGCGGGGGGAACTTACGAGCAGTACTTC.

J is TRBJ2-2 and V is TRBV6-1, with 10 nucleotides matching TRBD1. CDR1 MNHNS and CDR2 SASEGT come from the germline V gene. The trim removed 6 bases at V and 4 bases at J, leaving 5 bases unmatched. The CDR3 has 15 residues. The CDR3 is CASSRDRGRTGELFF. The CDR3 coding sequence is TGTGCCAGCAGCCGGGACAGGGGTCGCACCGGGGAGCTGTTTTTT.

This chain links TRBV6-6 with TRBJ1-1; no clear D. The CDR3 runs 14 residues. Trimming left V 3 bases short and J 1 base short, with 9 bases between. CDR1 MNHNY and CDR2 SVGAGI come from the germline V gene (reference sequence). In DNA, the CDR3 is TGTGCCAGCAGTTATTCGAGGAGGAACACTGAAGCTTTCTTT. Translated, it gives CASSYSRRNTEAFF.

This chain links TRBV7-9 with TRBJ1-2; D is perhaps TRBD1 (5 bases). The CDR3 loop spans 13 amino acids. V gave up 3 bases and J gave up 7 bases, with 12 bases separating them. Looked up from germline, CDR1 is SEHNR and CDR2 is FQNEAQ (reference sequence). Written as DNA, the CDR3 is TGTGCCAGCAGCTTTGGAGGGGCGAGTGGCTACACCTTC. Its translation: CASSFGGASGYTF. Full variable domain (rest looked up from reference TRBV7-9 and TRBJ1-2): DTGVSQNPRHKITKRGQNVTFRCDPISEHNRLYWYRQTLGQGPEFLTYFQNEAQLEKSRLLSDRFSAERPKGSFSTLEIQRTEQGDSAMYLCASSFGGASGYTFGSGTRLTVV.

V is TRBV27 and J is TRBJ2-3; TRBD1 agrees at 7 bases. V shed 5 bases and J 1 base; nucleotides not matched to a gene: 6. Germline values: CDR1 MNHEY, CDR2 SMNVEV (reference sequence). There are 15 residues in the CDR3. In nucleotides, the CDR3 is TGTGCCAGCAGTCCACGGACAGGCCGCACAGATACGCAGTATTTT. Translating gives CASSPRTGRTDTQYF.

The chain combines TRBV11-2 with TRBJ2-5; D is perhaps TRBD1 (6 bases). Between the trimmed V and J ends, which lost 8 bases and 3 bases, there was a span of 31 bases. This CDR3 spans 19 amino acids. Germline V gene sequence: CDR1 SGHAT, CDR2 FQNNGV. The CDR3 region has the DNA TGTGCCAGCCAAACACCCCAGTTTCCGGGACACCGGGGTGAAGAGACCCAGTACTTC. Encoded protein: CASQTPQFPGHRGEETQYF.

This chain connects TRBV5-5 to TRBJ2-1; 7 bases fit TRBD1. The length of the CDR3 is 15 residues. V lost 4 bases, J lost 6 bases, and 10 bases stayed unmatched. Per germline, CDR1 SGHKS and CDR2 YYEKEE (reference sequence). CDR3 DNA sequence: TGTGCCAGCAGCCTCTTTAGGGGGCCTGGCAATGAGCAGTTCTTC. This codes for CASSLFRGPGNEQFF.

The sample holds one count of this clone. This sequence joins TRBV11-1 and TRBJ2-3; 7 bases fit TRBD2. The CDR3 spans 16 residues. The V gene end was trimmed by 6 bases and the J gene end by 2 bases; junction bases not matched to a gene: 11. Germline lookup yields CDR1 SGHAT and CDR2 FQDESV (reference sequence). CDR3 nucleotides: TGTGCCAGCAGTTCAGCGGGGCCGATTCACACAGATACGCAGTATTTT. Encoded protein: CASSSAGPIHTDTQYF.

This sequence joins TRBV18 and TRBJ1-2; perhaps TRBD1 as D (5 bases). With 3 bases removed from V and 8 bases from J, the gap between germline ends came to 16 bases. The CDR3 has 14 residues. Germline values: CDR1 KGHSH, CDR2 LQKENI. The CDR3 region is CASSPQPPQEGYTF. CDR3 coding DNA: TGTGCCAGCTCACCCCAACCCCCACAGGAGGGCTACACCTTC.

The V and J genes are TRBV6-5 and TRBJ1-5; D perhaps matches TRBD1 (5 bases). CDR1 is MNHEY, CDR2 SVGAGI, per germline. The length of the CDR3 is 14 residues. The V end lost 0 bases, the J end lost 11 bases, and 14 bases lay between the germline ends. The CDR3 spells CASSYSSRAMAQHF. CDR3 DNA sequence: TGTGCCAGCAGTTACTCGAGCAGGGCAATGGCCCAGCATTTT.

J is TRBJ1-2 and V is TRBV5-6; D perhaps matches TRBD1 (6 bases). Per the germline V gene, CDR1 is SGHDT and CDR2 is YYEEEE. This CDR3 is 13 amino acids long. V was cut by 0 bases and J by 4 bases, with 7 bases left in between. DNA for the CDR3: TGTGCCAGCAGCTTGGGAGGGGGCTATGGCTACACCTTC. Translation: CASSLGGGYGYTF.

The rearrangement links TRBV21-1 to TRBJ1-1; TRBD1 is the table's D call and was not checked against the DNA. TRBV21-1 is classified as a pseudogene. The CDR3 spans 14 residues. The DNA for the CDR3 is TGTGCCAGCAGCACCGACAGGGGAAACACTGAAGCTTTCTTT. This gives the protein CASSTDRGNTEAFF.

The V gene is TRBV27, the J gene TRBJ2-3; TRBD1 aligns across 7 bases. The CDR3 has 14 residues. V trimming: 5 bases; J trimming: 5 bases; junction bases outside the gene matches: 7. Germline assignment: CDR1 MNHEY and CDR2 SMNVEV (reference sequence). The CDR3 bases are TGTGCCAGCAGTCCGACAGGGTCCGGAGATACGCAGTATTTT. Its translation: CASSPTGSGDTQYF.

This sequence joins TRBV4-1 and TRBJ2-5, with 7 bases lining up with TRBD1. This CDR3 has 14 amino acids. The V gene end was trimmed by 4 bases and the J gene end by 5 bases; junction bases not matched to a gene: 7. Germline values: CDR1 MGHRA, CDR2 YSYEKL. DNA of the CDR3: TGCGCCAGCAGCCTCGACAGGGTTTATGAGACCCAGTACTTC. As protein: CASSLDRVYETQYF.

The rearrangement links TRBV6-1 to TRBJ2-3, with D perhaps matching TRBD2 (5 bases). Germline V lookup: CDR1 MNHNS, CDR2 SASEGT. The CDR3 loop spans 16 amino acids. Trimming shortened V by 0 bases and J by 2 bases, and 12 bases separated the two germline ends. Here the CDR3 DNA reads TGTGCCAGCAGTGAAGCTCTGACTACTTACACAGATACGCAGTATTTT. It yields the protein CASSEALTTYTDTQYF.

The chain joins TRBV5-1 to TRBJ1-4, with 10 bases identical to TRBD1. Germline V gene sequence: CDR1 SGHRS, CDR2 YFSETQ. V shed 5 bases and J 3 bases; nucleotides not matched to a gene: 13. The CDR3 is 18 amino acids. The CDR3 nucleotides are TGCGCCAGCAGAACCCGGACAGGGGGTTTTTTTGCTAATGAAAAACTGTTTTTT. Protein sequence: CASRTRTGGFFANEKLFF.

The chain employs TRBV2 and TRBJ2-1, with 7 bases aligning to TRBD2. Looked up from germline, CDR1 is SNHLY and CDR2 is FYNNEI. Trimming took 5 bases from V and 8 from J; bases not matched to a gene: 12. This CDR3 is built from 15 residues. CDR3 in amino acids: CASSTTLASGYEQFF. The CDR3 bases are TGTGCCAGCAGTACCACACTAGCGAGTGGGTATGAGCAGTTCTTC. The complete variable domain, with remaining parts taken from reference TRBV2 and TRBJ2-1, reads EPEVTQTPSHQVTQMGQEVILRCVPISNHLYFYWYRQILGQKVEFLVSFYNNEISEKSEIFDDQFSVERPDGSNFTLKIRSTKLEDSAMYFCASSTTLASGYEQFFGPGTRLTVL.

The chain has TRBV6-5 and TRBJ1-6, with 9 bases fitting TRBD1. Germline V gives CDR1 MNHEY, CDR2 SVGAGI. There are 15 residues in the CDR3. The trim removed 5 bases at V and 11 bases at J, leaving 10 bases unmatched. CDR3 in amino acids: CASSPVGQGPPPLHF. In DNA, the CDR3 is TGTGCCAGCAGTCCTGTCGGACAGGGGCCTCCACCCCTCCACTTT.

As concerns this clone: At one end the junction does not follow the germline gene, possibly because of a read error. V and J are TRBV7-7 and TRBJ2-2; perhaps TRBD2 as D (6 bases). Germline V gene sequence: CDR1 SSHAT, CDR2 FNYEAQ (reference sequence). The length of the CDR3 is 16 residues. In DNA, the CDR3 is TGTGCTAGCAGCTTGAACGGGGGTTGGGGCACCGGGGAGCTGTTTTTT. This gives the protein CASSLNGGWGTGELFF. Full variable domain (rest looked up from reference TRBV7-7 and TRBJ2-2): GAGVSQSPRYKVTKRGQDVTLRCDPISSHATLYWYQQALGQGPEFLTYFNYEAQPDKSGLPSDRFSAERPEGSISTLTIQRTEQRDSAMYRCASSLNGGWGTGELFFGEGSRLTVL.

The chain couples TRBV5-1 to TRBJ2-2; 10 nucleotides match TRBD2. Trimming removed 0 bases from V and 5 bases from J; junction bases left unmatched: 7. Germline loops: CDR1 SGHRS, CDR2 YFSETQ. The CDR3 has 17 residues. The CDR3 DNA reads TGCGCCAGCAGCTTGGGTCCTAGCGGGAGTTTGACCGGGGAGCTGTTTTTT. Translation gives CASSLGPSGSLTGELFF.

The chain recombines TRBV5-1 with TRBJ1-2; 8 bases map to TRBD1. The V gene end was trimmed by 3 bases and the J gene end by 4 bases; junction bases not matched to a gene: 11. The CDR3 consists of 16 residues. The germline V gene encodes CDR1 SGHRS and CDR2 YFSETQ. The CDR3 loop is CASSSGQGAFIYGYTF. Written as DNA, the CDR3 is TGCGCCAGCAGCTCCGGACAGGGAGCCTTCATCTATGGCTACACCTTC.